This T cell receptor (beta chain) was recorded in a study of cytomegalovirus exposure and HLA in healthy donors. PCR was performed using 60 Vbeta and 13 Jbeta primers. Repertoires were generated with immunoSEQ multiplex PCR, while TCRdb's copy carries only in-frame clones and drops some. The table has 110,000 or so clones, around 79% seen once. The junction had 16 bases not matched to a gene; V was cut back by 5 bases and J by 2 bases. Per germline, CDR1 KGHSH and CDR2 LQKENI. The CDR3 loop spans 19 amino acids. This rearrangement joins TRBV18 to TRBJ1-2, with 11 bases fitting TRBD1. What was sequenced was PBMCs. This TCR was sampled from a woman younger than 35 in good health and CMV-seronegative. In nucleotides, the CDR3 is TGTGCCAGCTCATCCACGACTGCGGGGACAGGGGGGTTGAACTATGGCTACACCTTC. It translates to CASSSTTAGTGGLNYGYTF. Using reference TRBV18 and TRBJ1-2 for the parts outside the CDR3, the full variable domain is NAGVMQNPRHLVRRRGQEARLRCSPMKGHSHVYWYRQLPEEGLKFMVYLQKENIIDESGMPKERFSAEFPKEGPSILRIQQVVRGDSAAYFCASSSTTAGTGGLNYGYTFGSGTRLTVV.